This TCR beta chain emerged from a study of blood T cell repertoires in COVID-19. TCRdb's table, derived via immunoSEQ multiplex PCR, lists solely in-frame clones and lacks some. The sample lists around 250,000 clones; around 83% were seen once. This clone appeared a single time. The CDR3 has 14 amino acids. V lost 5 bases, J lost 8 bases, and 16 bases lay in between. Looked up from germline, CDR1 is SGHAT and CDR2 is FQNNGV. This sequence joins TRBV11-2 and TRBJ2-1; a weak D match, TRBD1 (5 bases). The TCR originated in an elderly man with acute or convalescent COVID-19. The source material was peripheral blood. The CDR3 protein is CASSATGNFDEQFF. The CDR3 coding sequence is TGTGCCAGCAGCGCTACAGGTAATTTCGATGAGCAGTTCTTC. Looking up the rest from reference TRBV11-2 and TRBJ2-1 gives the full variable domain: EAGVAQSPRYKIIEKRQSVAFWCNPISGHATLYWYQQILGQGPKLLIQFQNNGVVDDSQLPKDRFSAERLKGVDSTLKIQPAKLEDSAVYLCASSATGNFDEQFFGPGTRLTVL.